These 17 T cell receptor beta chains were all obtained from the same sample, sequenced in a study of blood T cell repertoires in COVID-19. The table came from immunoSEQ multiplex PCR; TCRdb's copy has only in-frame clones and leaves some out. This repertoire shows tens of thousands of clones, around three quarters found once; its top ten account for 35% to 45%. The sample consisted of peripheral blood. The receptors shown here come from an older woman with acute or convalescent COVID-19.

The chain carries TRBV2 and TRBJ2-7; D gene uncertain. From germline, CDR1 is SNHLY and CDR2 FYNNEI. There are 14 residues in the CDR3. The ends were cut back, 7 bases at V and 5 bases at J, with 18 bases in the middle. CDR3 bases: TGTGCCAGCAAGACGGCAGCGCAAATGCACGAGCAGTACTTC. Translated, it gives CASKTAAQMHEQYF. The full variable domain, in which reference TRBV2 and TRBJ2-7 provide the parts outside the CDR3, is EPEVTQTPSHQVTQMGQEVILRCVPISNHLYFYWYRQILGQKVEFLVSFYNNEISEKSEIFDDQFSVERPDGSNFTLKIRSTKLEDSAMYFCASKTAAQMHEQYFGPGTRLTVT.

This CDR3 is CASATGGSSPLHF. The CDR3, as DNA: TGCGCCAGCGCGACAGGGGGCAGTTCACCCCTCCACTTT. This rearrangement joins TRBV23-1 to TRBJ1-6; 10 bases match TRBD1. TRBV23-1 belongs to the ORF category, with a function that is uncertain. The CDR3 has 13 residues. V shed 8 bases and J 9 bases; nucleotides not matched to a gene: 4.

A remark on this clone: Distinct nucleotide sequences in the sample also encode this CDR3. This chain connects TRBV28 to TRBJ1-5, with D perhaps matching TRBD1 (5 bases). The CDR3 loop spans 14 amino acids. The germline CDR1 and CDR2 sequences are MDHEN and SYDVKM. Trimming removed 2 bases from V and 3 bases from J, with 8 bases in between. In DNA, the CDR3 is TGTGCCAGCAGTTTAACAGGCCTCAATCAGCCCCAGCATTTT. It encodes CASSLTGLNQPQHF.

This chain uses TRBV6-1 with TRBJ1-4; D uncertain. Trimming cost V 2 bases and J 5 bases, with 15 bases left between them. The CDR3 length is 16 residues. Germline assignment: CDR1 MNHNS and CDR2 SASEGT. CDR3 in DNA: TGTGCCAGCAGTGAATCATGGGGTACTAGGAATGAAAAACTGTTTTTT. Its translation is CASSESWGTRNEKLFF.

This clone was seen a few times. The CDR3 DNA is TGTGCCAGCAGCTTAGTGCGGGGGACAGAAGCTTTCTTT. Its protein product is CASSLVRGTEAFF. This chain joins TRBV7-2 and TRBJ1-1; maybe TRBD1 (6 bases). CDR3 length: 13 residues. Trimming took off 1 base at V and 8 bases at J, with 11 bases between the two ends. Germline V CDR1 and CDR2: SGHTA, FQGNSA.

This clone has only a few counts. The chain has TRBV29-1 and TRBJ1-4; no definite D call. The CDR3 spans 13 residues. Germline V CDR1 and CDR2: SQVTM, ANQGSEA. The V end was cut by 7 bases, the J end by 7 bases, with 16 bases between. The CDR3 DNA sequence: TGCAGCGCCCAGGTGAAGCTCGGTGAAAAACTGTTTTTT. The encoded protein is CSAQVKLGEKLFF.

V is TRBV2 and J is TRBJ1-1, with D unclear. V lost 3 bases and J lost 7, with 15 bases in between. The length of the CDR3 is 14 residues. Germline CDR1 SNHLY, CDR2 FYNNEI. CDR3 region: CASSEDDSAGEAFF. The CDR3 nucleotides are TGTGCCAGCAGTGAGGACGACTCGGCGGGTGAAGCTTTCTTT.

The chain joins TRBV6-5 to TRBJ1-5; D possibly corresponds to TRBD1 (6 bases). Trimming shortened V by 2 bases and J by 3 bases, and 11 bases separated the two germline ends. CDR1 and CDR2 (germline): MNHEY, SVGAGI. There are 15 residues in the CDR3. In nucleotides, the CDR3 is TGTGCCAGCAGTTACAACAGGGATCCCAATCAGCCCCAGCATTTT. Translation: CASSYNRDPNQPQHF.

The gene calls are TRBV27 and TRBJ2-7; D possibly corresponds to TRBD1 (6 bases). The ends were cut back, 0 bases at V and 5 bases at J, with 11 bases in the middle. The length of the CDR3 is 14 residues. Germline values: CDR1 MNHEY, CDR2 SMNVEV (reference sequence). The CDR3, as DNA: TGTGCCAGCAGTTTATCCAGGGGTGGGAACGAGCAGTACTTC. Translating it yields CASSLSRGGNEQYF.

The chain links TRBV5-4 to TRBJ1-1, with D unresolved. The length of the CDR3 is 13 residues. Trimming shortened V by 2 bases and J by 0 bases, and 5 bases separated the two germline ends. Germline CDR1 SGHNT, CDR2 YYREEE (reference sequence). The CDR3 DNA reads TGTGCCAGCAGCTTCTTATTGAACACTGAAGCTTTCTTT. Residues: CASSFLLNTEAFF.

V and J are TRBV6-5 and TRBJ1-2; D is ambiguous. The length of the CDR3 is 14 residues. CDR1 and CDR2 (germline): MNHEY, SVGAGI. The V end lost 6 bases, the J end lost 5 bases, and 16 bases lay between the germline ends. CDR3 bases: TGTGCCAGCAGGGTGGCAGTAGAGACTTATGGCTACACCTTC. Translation gives CASRVAVETYGYTF.

The rearrangement links TRBV18 to TRBJ2-3, with a weak D call TRBD1 (6 bases). This CDR3 spans 12 amino acids. Germline CDR1 KGHSH, CDR2 LQKENI. The ends were cut back, 3 bases at V and 7 bases at J, with 8 bases in the middle. CDR3 in amino acids: CASSPDSNTQYF. The CDR3 bases are TGTGCCAGCTCACCGGACAGTAATACGCAGTATTTT.

This clone was picked up many times. The gene calls are TRBV19 and TRBJ2-1, with 7 bases that match TRBD1. This CDR3 is 13 amino acids long. The J segment lost 8 bases and the V segment lost 6 bases, leaving 7 bases of the junction unmatched. Germline lookup yields CDR1 LNHDA and CDR2 SQIVND (reference sequence). CDR3: CASRPDRVDEQFF. For the CDR3, the DNA is TGTGCCAGTAGACCCGACAGGGTTGATGAGCAGTTCTTC.

The CDR3 is CASTLLADLTDTQYF. The CDR3 nucleotides read TGTGCCAGCACCCTACTAGCGGACCTCACAGATACGCAGTATTTT. The V call is TRBV2, the J call TRBJ2-3; 8 bases are shared with TRBD2. Germline CDR1 and CDR2: SNHLY and FYNNEI. The junction had 8 bases not matched to a gene; V was cut back by 7 bases and J by 2 bases. The length of the CDR3 is 15 residues. Complete variable domain (other parts from reference TRBV2 and TRBJ2-3): EPEVTQTPSHQVTQMGQEVILRCVPISNHLYFYWYRQILGQKVEFLVSFYNNEISEKSEIFDDQFSVERPDGSNFTLKIRSTKLEDSAMYFCASTLLADLTDTQYFGPGTRLTVL.

The rearrangement links TRBV10-3 to TRBJ2-5; 7 nucleotides match TRBD1. V dropped 2 bases and J dropped 5; count of bases not matched to a gene: 14. The germline gives CDR1 ENHRY, CDR2 SYGVKD. CDR3 length equals 17 residues. In DNA form, the CDR3 reads TGTGCCATCAGTGAGCGCGCAGGGGGTTACCAGGAGGAGACCCAGTACTTC. Residues: CAISERAGGYQEETQYF.

This chain joins TRBV19 and TRBJ1-2; D gene uncertain. V lost 2 bases and J lost 3, with 19 bases in between. Per germline, CDR1 LNHDA and CDR2 SQIVND (reference sequence). This CDR3 comprises 17 residues. CDR3: CASSITPGPGRDYGYTF. In nucleotides, the CDR3 is TGTGCCAGTAGTATAACACCCGGTCCCGGGAGGGACTATGGCTACACCTTC.

This sequence joins TRBV24-1 and TRBJ2-3; 10 bases line up with TRBD2. CDR1 and CDR2 from the germline V gene are KGHDR and SFDVKD. The CDR3 is 16 amino acids. Unmatched junction bases numbered 9, after V lost 4 bases and J lost 6 bases. The chain's CDR3 is CATSDAAGGPSDTQYF. In nucleotides, the CDR3 is TGTGCCACCAGTGACGCAGCGGGGGGGCCGTCCGATACGCAGTATTTT.